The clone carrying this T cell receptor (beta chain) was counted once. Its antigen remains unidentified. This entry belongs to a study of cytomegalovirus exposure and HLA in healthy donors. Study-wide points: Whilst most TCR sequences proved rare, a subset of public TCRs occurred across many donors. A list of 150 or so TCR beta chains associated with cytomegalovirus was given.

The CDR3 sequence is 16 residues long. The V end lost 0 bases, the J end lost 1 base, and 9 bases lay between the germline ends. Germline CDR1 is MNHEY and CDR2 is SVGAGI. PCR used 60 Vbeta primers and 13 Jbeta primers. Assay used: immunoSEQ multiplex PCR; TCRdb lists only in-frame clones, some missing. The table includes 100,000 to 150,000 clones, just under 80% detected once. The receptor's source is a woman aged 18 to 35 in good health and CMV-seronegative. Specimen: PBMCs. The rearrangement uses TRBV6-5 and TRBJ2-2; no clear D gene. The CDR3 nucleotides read TGTGCCAGCAGTTACTCGGAGCGACTGAACACCGGGGAGCTGTTTTTT. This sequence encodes CASSYSERLNTGELFF.